This is a list of T cell receptor beta chains from one sample in a study of shared clonotypes between healthy human individuals. Method: immunoSEQ multiplex PCR; TCRdb's copy keeps in-frame clones and lacks some. The profile covers about 1 million clones, with roughly 75% appearing a single time and over 1.3% taken by the ten largest. Sequencing was done on a sample of memory CD4+ T cells sorted from blood. The receptor set was obtained from a man aged 18 to 29 in good health. Each CDR3 is given without its conserved first and last residue. The size field is filled for only some rows; it gives once, few, many or a size class.

TRBV5-1	NA	ASSLMGANTGELF
TRBV2	few	ASSPASVYNEQF
TRBV5-1	NA	ASSSIDRALGTDYGYT
TRBV25-1	once	ASSEVGDLEKLF
TRBV19	few	ASSIVAGPGELF
TRBV6-6	NA	ASSSTGVGNQPQH
TRBV19	NA	ASSWSGTANEKLF
TRBV10-2	once	ASSDRDRAHEQY
TRBV4-1	NA	ASSQVVLAETQY
TRBV27	once	ARGYRGELQETQY
TRBV5-6	many	ASSLNRQTTYNEQF
TRBV5-6	many	ASSLDRGRQPQH
TRBV6-6	once	ASSRQDFGSPLH
TRBV4-1	many	ASSQDRQGLQETQY
TRBV5-6	NA	ASSRQGGPGSYEQY